Following are 4 T cell receptor beta chains from one sample sequenced in a study of T cells in Graves' hyperthyroidism and ophthalmopathy. The investigators amplified TCR beta CDR3 regions from RNA transcripts. Primed by the HTBI set, a first-round RT-PCR was run on the TCR CDR3. TCRdb reanalysed the multiplex PCR reads using MiXCR and keeps one entry per CDR3 protein. The sample includes about 330,000 distinct CDR3 sequences, approximately 13% of them seen just once. The sequenced sample was blood. Receptors originate from a woman aged 40 to 49 with Graves' ophthalmopathy.

The chain uses TRBV18 and TRBJ2-7; perhaps TRBD2 as D (6 bases). The V and J ends lost 3 bases and 4 bases respectively, with 7 bases between them. This CDR3 comprises 12 residues. Germline V gene sequence: CDR1 KGHSH, CDR2 LQKENI. This chain's CDR3 is CASSPGRYEQYF. CDR3 nucleotides: TGTGCCAGCTCACCCGGGAGATACGAGCAGTACTTC.

The V and J genes are TRBV7-6 and TRBJ2-1; D unclear. Germline V gene data show CDR1 as SGHVS and CDR2 as FNYEAQ. V lost 5 bases, J lost 1 base, and 12 bases lay in between. The CDR3 is 15 amino acids. The CDR3 DNA follows: TGTGCCAGCAGCCCCCAGGTGGAGTCCTACAATGAGCAGTTCTTC. Translating gives CASSPQVESYNEQFF.

The chain carries TRBV7-9 and TRBJ1-2, with D unclear. Trimming took 4 bases from V and 2 from J, leaving 8 bases between them. Germline values: CDR1 SEHNR, CDR2 FQNEAQ (reference sequence). The CDR3 has 13 amino acids. This CDR3 reads CASSSNQNYGYTF. Here the CDR3 DNA reads TGTGCCAGCAGCTCCAACCAGAACTATGGCTACACCTTC.

This clonotype was found many times. The chain uses TRBV2 and TRBJ1-1, with D possibly being TRBD1 (6 bases). The V end was cut by 0 bases, the J end by 5 bases, with 13 bases between. Germline V lookup: CDR1 SNHLY, CDR2 FYNNEI. This CDR3 is 15 amino acids long. The CDR3 DNA reads as TGTGCCAGCAGTGAAGCGGGGGCACGAGGAACTGAAGCTTTCTTT. Translated: CASSEAGARGTEAFF.